A selection of T cell receptor beta chains follows, all from one sample in a study of shared T cell receptors in the human thymus. TCRdb's table, derived via immunoSEQ multiplex PCR, lists solely in-frame clones and lacks some. The data show hundreds of thousands of clones, roughly 90% seen once. These same records also appear under a second study, on human thymus T cells.

The sample was thymocytes. These receptors were obtained from a boy younger than two with a congenital heart defect. The CDR3 runs from the conserved cysteine through the conserved F or W. The order of the fields is V gene, J gene, D gene, clone size, CDR3 DNA, CDR3 protein. D genes are given only for firm matches. Size is stated for part of the rows, as once, few or many counts, or as a class when the clone is expanded.

v_call: TRBV18; j_call: TRBJ1-5; d_call: .; clone_size: .; cdr3_nt: TGTGCCAGCTCACCACAGAGATATAGCAATCAGCCCCAGCATTTT; cdr3_aa: CASSPQRYSNQPQHF
v_call: TRBV4-1; j_call: TRBJ2-1; d_call: TRBD2; clone_size: .; cdr3_nt: TGCGCCAGCAGTCGGACTAGCGGGAGCTCCTACAATGAGCAGTTCTTC; cdr3_aa: CASSRTSGSSYNEQFF
v_call: TRBV30; j_call: TRBJ2-1; d_call: .; clone_size: .; cdr3_nt: TGTGCCTGGAGTGACCCCACCCGGGACTCTAACTCCATTAGCTCCTACAATGAGCAGTTCTTC; cdr3_aa: CAWSDPTRDSNSISSYNEQFF
v_call: TRBV2; j_call: TRBJ1-1; d_call: .; clone_size: .; cdr3_nt: TGTGCCAGCAGTGAAGTTCGTGGTAGGGGCACTGAAGCTTTCTTT; cdr3_aa: CASSEVRGRGTEAFF
v_call: TRBV5-4; j_call: TRBJ1-5; d_call: TRBD1; clone_size: few; cdr3_nt: TGTGCCCCCGTGGGAAAGGACAGGGCCAATCAGCCCCAGCATTTT; cdr3_aa: CAPVGKDRANQPQHF
v_call: TRBV6-5; j_call: TRBJ2-7; d_call: TRBD1; clone_size: .; cdr3_nt: TGTGCCAGCAGACCCCGGACAGGGAAAGCCTACGAGCAGTACTTC; cdr3_aa: CASRPRTGKAYEQYF
v_call: TRBV25-1; j_call: TRBJ2-4; d_call: TRBD1; clone_size: .; cdr3_nt: TGTGCCAGCAGGACCGGGACAGGGGGAATGCAGGAAAACATTCAGTACTTC; cdr3_aa: CASRTGTGGMQENIQYF
v_call: TRBV6-5; j_call: TRBJ1-1; d_call: .; clone_size: .; cdr3_nt: TGTGCCAGCAGTTACGGGAGGCCTGAAGCTTTCTTT; cdr3_aa: CASSYGRPEAFF
v_call: TRBV6-4; j_call: TRBJ1-4; d_call: TRBD1; clone_size: .; cdr3_nt: TGTGCCAGCAGTGTCGGGGCCGGGACAGGGGTCGAAAAACTGTTTTTT; cdr3_aa: CASSVGAGTGVEKLFF
v_call: TRBV5-6; j_call: TRBJ2-4; d_call: TRBD2; clone_size: .; cdr3_nt: TGTGCCAGCAGCTTGGCCTTAGCGGGGAAAAACATTCAGTACTTC; cdr3_aa: CASSLALAGKNIQYF
v_call: TRBV18; j_call: TRBJ2-2; d_call: .; clone_size: .; cdr3_nt: TGTGCCAGCTCAATTGGGACAACGAACACCGGGGAGCTGTTTTTT; cdr3_aa: CASSIGTTNTGELFF
v_call: TRBV7-9; j_call: TRBJ2-7; d_call: .; clone_size: .; cdr3_nt: TGTGCCAGCAGCTTGATTGACGGACGGAGGTCCTACGAGCAGTACTTC; cdr3_aa: CASSLIDGRRSYEQYF
v_call: TRBV7-2; j_call: TRBJ2-7; d_call: TRBD2; clone_size: .; cdr3_nt: TGTGCCAGCAGCCTTAGCGGGAGGGAGGAAGAGCAGTACTTC; cdr3_aa: CASSLSGREEEQYF
v_call: TRBV5-4; j_call: TRBJ2-4; d_call: .; clone_size: .; cdr3_nt: TGTGCCAGCGCTCGCGACAGGTCCAAAAACATTCAGTACTTC; cdr3_aa: CASARDRSKNIQYF
v_call: TRBV18; j_call: TRBJ2-3; d_call: .; clone_size: .; cdr3_nt: TGTGCCAGCTCCCAAAGGACGGTAAGGGGCGCAGATACGCAGTATTTT; cdr3_aa: CASSQRTVRGADTQYF
v_call: TRBV9; j_call: TRBJ2-7; d_call: .; clone_size: .; cdr3_nt: TGTGCCAGCAGCGTAGCCTGGGACTTTACCTACGAGCAGTACTTC; cdr3_aa: CASSVAWDFTYEQYF
v_call: TRBV4-1; j_call: TRBJ2-7; d_call: TRBD2; clone_size: .; cdr3_nt: TGCGCCAGCAGCCAAGAATGGCTAGCGGGGTCCTACGAGCAGTACTTC; cdr3_aa: CASSQEWLAGSYEQYF
v_call: TRBV7-6; j_call: TRBJ2-7; d_call: TRBD2; clone_size: .; cdr3_nt: TGTGCCAGCAGCCCCCAATTTCCGGGACTAGCGGGAGCGCCGGCCAACGAGCAGTACTTC; cdr3_aa: CASSPQFPGLAGAPANEQYF
v_call: TRBV2; j_call: TRBJ1-3; d_call: TRBD1; clone_size: once; cdr3_nt: TGTGCCAGCAGACAGGGGGTGGCTGGAAACACCATATATTTT; cdr3_aa: CASRQGVAGNTIYF
v_call: TRBV25-1; j_call: TRBJ2-1; d_call: .; clone_size: .; cdr3_nt: TGTGCCAGCAGTGGTATTCTGGGGCTGAGGAATGAGCAGTTCTTC; cdr3_aa: CASSGILGLRNEQFF
v_call: TRBV7-2; j_call: TRBJ2-1; d_call: TRBD2; clone_size: .; cdr3_nt: TGTGCCAGCAGCCAGGGGTTAGCGGGAGTACGTGAGCAGTTCTTC; cdr3_aa: CASSQGLAGVREQFF
v_call: TRBV6-1; j_call: TRBJ2-7; d_call: TRBD2; clone_size: .; cdr3_nt: TGTGCCAGCAGTGAAGGCCCGACTAGCGGGAGGGCCTCCGACGAGCAGTACTTC; cdr3_aa: CASSEGPTSGRASDEQYF
v_call: TRBV7-8; j_call: TRBJ2-1; d_call: TRBD2; clone_size: .; cdr3_nt: TGTGCCAGCAGCTTCCCGAGCGGGAGGGGGGATGAGCAGTTCTTC; cdr3_aa: CASSFPSGRGDEQFF
v_call: TRBV30; j_call: TRBJ1-1; d_call: .; clone_size: .; cdr3_nt: TGTGCCTGGAGTGGGGGCGCGGCCCTCCAGCCCCCAATGTCGGTGAACACTGAAGCTTTCTTT; cdr3_aa: CAWSGGAALQPPMSVNTEAFF
v_call: TRBV29-1; j_call: TRBJ2-7; d_call: TRBD2; clone_size: .; cdr3_nt: TGCAGCGTAAAACTAGCGGGAGCCTACGAGCAGTACTTC; cdr3_aa: CSVKLAGAYEQYF
v_call: TRBV28; j_call: TRBJ1-5; d_call: TRBD1; clone_size: .; cdr3_nt: TGTGCCAGCAGTCCATATGACCAGGGGGCGAGGATAGATCAGCCCCAGCATTTT; cdr3_aa: CASSPYDQGARIDQPQHF
v_call: TRBV4-2; j_call: TRBJ2-4; d_call: .; clone_size: .; cdr3_nt: TGTGCCAGCAGCCAAGAGCGGATATTGGTTACCCCAGTTTACAAAAACATTCAGTACTTC; cdr3_aa: CASSQERILVTPVYKNIQYF
v_call: TRBV5-5; j_call: TRBJ1-1; d_call: .; clone_size: .; cdr3_nt: TGTGCCAGCAGCTTCCGGGTGAGCACTGAAGCTTTCTTT; cdr3_aa: CASSFRVSTEAFF
v_call: TRBV12-5; j_call: TRBJ1-2; d_call: TRBD1; clone_size: .; cdr3_nt: TGTGCTAGTGGACCAGACAGGGACCATGGCTACACCTTC; cdr3_aa: CASGPDRDHGYTF
v_call: TRBV18; j_call: TRBJ1-1; d_call: .; clone_size: once; cdr3_nt: TGTGCCAGCTCACCCCGGGGTGTCGGAGCTTTCTTT; cdr3_aa: CASSPRGVGAFF
v_call: TRBV2; j_call: TRBJ2-1; d_call: .; clone_size: .; cdr3_nt: TGTGCCAGCAGTGAAGCGCTACCGAGCTCCTACAATGAGCAGTTCTTC; cdr3_aa: CASSEALPSSYNEQFF
v_call: TRBV11-2; j_call: TRBJ1-2; d_call: TRBD1; clone_size: .; cdr3_nt: TGTGCCAGCAGCCCCACCCCCCAGGGGGTTTTCTATGGCTACACCTTC; cdr3_aa: CASSPTPQGVFYGYTF
v_call: TRBV2; j_call: TRBJ2-7; d_call: .; clone_size: .; cdr3_nt: TGTGCCAGCAGTGAACTGCAGGGGGGCTCCTACGAGCAGTACTTC; cdr3_aa: CASSELQGGSYEQYF
v_call: TRBV27; j_call: TRBJ2-3; d_call: TRBD2; clone_size: .; cdr3_nt: TGTGCCAGCGCTCCGGGAGCGGGGGGGAGCACAGATACGCAGTATTTT; cdr3_aa: CASAPGAGGSTDTQYF
v_call: TRBV10-3; j_call: TRBJ2-3; d_call: TRBD2; clone_size: .; cdr3_nt: TGTGCCATCAGTGACCCCCGGGGGGGTGCAGATACGCAGTATTTT; cdr3_aa: CAISDPRGGADTQYF
v_call: TRBV9; j_call: TRBJ2-5; d_call: .; clone_size: .; cdr3_nt: TGTGCCAGCAGCCATCGACAGGGAAGGGTAGCGGGAACCCAAGAGACCCAGTACTTC; cdr3_aa: CASSHRQGRVAGTQETQYF
v_call: TRBV6-5; j_call: TRBJ2-1; d_call: TRBD2; clone_size: .; cdr3_nt: TGTGCCAGCAGTTACTCTGCGGGAGGGGTCCCGAATGAGCAGTTCTTC; cdr3_aa: CASSYSAGGVPNEQFF
v_call: TRBV11-3; j_call: TRBJ2-3; d_call: .; clone_size: .; cdr3_nt: TGTGCCAGCAGCCCCCTTGTGGAGGGCCTAGGGTCGGGTACGCAGTATTTT; cdr3_aa: CASSPLVEGLGSGTQYF
v_call: TRBV9; j_call: TRBJ2-7; d_call: TRBD2; clone_size: .; cdr3_nt: TGTGCCAGCAGCGTCGAGGCGGGACTAGACCCCGAGCAGTACTTC; cdr3_aa: CASSVEAGLDPEQYF
v_call: TRBV4-2; j_call: TRBJ2-2; d_call: .; clone_size: .; cdr3_nt: TGTGCCAGCAGCCCCCTCCTGACGGGGGACACCGGGGAGCTGTTTTTT; cdr3_aa: CASSPLLTGDTGELFF
v_call: TRBV6-4; j_call: TRBJ1-2; d_call: .; clone_size: .; cdr3_nt: TGTGCCAGCAGTGAGGGCAGGAACTATGGCTACACCTTC; cdr3_aa: CASSEGRNYGYTF
v_call: TRBV27; j_call: TRBJ1-2; d_call: .; clone_size: .; cdr3_nt: TGTGCCAGCAGTTTTCACTCTGACCGGGGCTATGGCTACACCTTC; cdr3_aa: CASSFHSDRGYGYTF
v_call: TRBV28; j_call: TRBJ2-3; d_call: TRBD2; clone_size: once; cdr3_nt: TGTGCCAGCAGCTTAATAGGTTTTAAGCGGGAGCAGGGTACGCATACGCAGTATTTT; cdr3_aa: CASSLIGFKREQGTHTQYF
v_call: TRBV6-6; j_call: TRBJ2-7; d_call: TRBD2; clone_size: .; cdr3_nt: TGTGCCAGCAGTTACTCGCGACTAGCGGGAGCGGACGAGCAGTACTTC; cdr3_aa: CASSYSRLAGADEQYF
v_call: TRBV6-4; j_call: TRBJ1-1; d_call: TRBD1; clone_size: .; cdr3_nt: TGTGCCAGCAGGGCAGGACAGGGGGCGAACACTGAAGCTTTCTTT; cdr3_aa: CASRAGQGANTEAFF
v_call: TRBV7-6; j_call: TRBJ1-1; d_call: .; clone_size: .; cdr3_nt: TGTGCCAGCAGCTTAGCAGGGGCGAACACTGAAGCTTTCTTT; cdr3_aa: CASSLAGANTEAFF
v_call: TRBV15; j_call: TRBJ2-5; d_call: .; clone_size: .; cdr3_nt: TGTGCCACCAGCACCAGATACGAGGTCAAGACCCAGTACTTC; cdr3_aa: CATSTRYEVKTQYF
v_call: TRBV10-1; j_call: TRBJ2-7; d_call: TRBD1; clone_size: .; cdr3_nt: TGCGCCAGCAGTGACCCATCGGGACAGGGGACCTACGAGCAGTACTTC; cdr3_aa: CASSDPSGQGTYEQYF